Here is one T cell receptor (beta chain) with its context. The sample belongs to a study of blood T cell repertoires in COVID-19. Study-wide background: Sample material is recorded as cDNA or gDNA derived from T cells, B-cell-depleted T cells, or PBMCs.

V was pared by 5 bases and J by 3 bases, with 8 bases between. The CDR3 has 13 amino acids. Germline CDR1 SGHDN, CDR2 FVKESK. Original data processing: Estimation of nucleated cell counts relied on the amplification of reference gene primers. Libraries were prepared by immunoSEQ multiplex PCR; TCRdb keeps only in-frame clonotypes and omits some of them. That table supplies the V and J calls and clone size; D and trimming were determined from the DNA. In the table there are about 73,000 clones, around 83% of which are singletons. Specimen: peripheral blood. The TCR sequence derives from a woman in her fifties or sixties with acute or convalescent COVID-19. V and J are TRBV14 and TRBJ1-3; D is ambiguous. The CDR3 loop is CASSGGLGNTIYF. As DNA, the CDR3 is TGTGCCAGCAGCGGAGGACTTGGAAACACCATATATTTT.